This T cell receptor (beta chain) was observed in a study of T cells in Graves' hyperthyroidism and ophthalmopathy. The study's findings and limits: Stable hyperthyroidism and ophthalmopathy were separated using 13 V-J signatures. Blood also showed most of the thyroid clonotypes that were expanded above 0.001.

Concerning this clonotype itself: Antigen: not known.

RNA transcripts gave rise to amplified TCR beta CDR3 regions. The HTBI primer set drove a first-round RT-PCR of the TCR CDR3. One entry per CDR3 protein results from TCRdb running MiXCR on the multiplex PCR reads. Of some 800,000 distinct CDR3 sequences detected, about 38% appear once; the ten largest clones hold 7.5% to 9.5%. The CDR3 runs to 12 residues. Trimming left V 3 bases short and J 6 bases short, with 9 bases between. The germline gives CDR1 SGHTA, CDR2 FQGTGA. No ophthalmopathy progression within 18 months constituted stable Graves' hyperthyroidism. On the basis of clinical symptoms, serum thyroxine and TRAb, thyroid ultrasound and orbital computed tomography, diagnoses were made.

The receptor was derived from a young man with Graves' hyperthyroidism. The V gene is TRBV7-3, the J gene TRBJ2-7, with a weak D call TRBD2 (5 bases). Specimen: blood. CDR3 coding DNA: TGTGCCAGCAGCTTCGACGGGGTCGAGCAGTACTTC. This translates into CASSFDGVEQYF.